A single sample is the source of the 32 T cell receptor beta chains below, sequenced in a study of beta chain features in type 1 diabetes. Overall study findings and caveats: All four CD4+ subsets from Type 1 diabetes patients carried moderately but significantly shorter TCRB CDR3s.

Sequenced material consisted of expressed TCRB transcripts (all of the isolated RNA was reverse transcribed). Profiling relied on immunoSEQ multiplex PCR, and the TCRdb table lists in-frame clones only, not all of them. Of 300,000 or so clones in the sample, roughly an eighth were seen once. Antigens for these TCRs are unknown. The sample consisted of naive CD4+ T cells from blood. The receptor set was obtained from a man aged 25 to 40 with type 1 diabetes.

The CDR3: CASSNSGSMNEQFF. CDR3 bases: TGTGCCAGCAGTAATAGCGGGAGTATGAATGAGCAGTTCTTC. The V call is TRBV27, the J call TRBJ2-1, with 9 bases aligning to TRBD2. The length of the CDR3 is 14 residues. Germline V lookup: CDR1 MNHEY, CDR2 SMNVEV (reference sequence). Trimming removed 5 bases from V and 7 bases from J; junction bases left unmatched: 6.

In this sample, this clone turned up once. The rearrangement joins TRBV7-9 to TRBJ2-1, with TRBD2 matching 10 bases. Per the germline V gene, CDR1 is SEHNR and CDR2 is FQNEAQ (reference sequence). CDR3 length equals 15 residues. V lost 4 bases to trimming and J lost 8 bases; unmatched junction nucleotides: 8. CDR3 loop: CASSSPSGRFDEQFF. Written as DNA, the CDR3 is TGTGCCAGCAGCTCCCCTAGCGGGAGATTCGATGAGCAGTTCTTC.

This sequence joins TRBV28 and TRBJ1-2; no reliable D call. From germline, CDR1 is MDHEN and CDR2 SYDVKM. Trimming removed 1 base at V and 6 bases at J, with 18 bases between. This CDR3 has 16 residues. The CDR3 DNA reads TGTGCCAGCAGTTTATACCCAACAGAGGGAACGAATGGCTACACCTTC. Translating it yields CASSLYPTEGTNGYTF.

This clone was found a few times. V gene TRBV7-2 combines with J gene TRBJ2-1, with 7 bases lining up with TRBD1. This CDR3 is 14 amino acids long. Germline V CDR1 and CDR2: SGHTA, FQGNSA. Unmatched junction bases numbered 8, after V lost 4 bases and J lost 8 bases. CDR3 amino acids: CASSSSTGIYEQFF. CDR3 in DNA: TGTGCCAGCAGCTCTTCGACAGGGATTTATGAGCAGTTCTTC.

J is TRBJ1-1 and V is TRBV2; no clear D gene. V was clipped by 6 bases and J by 3 bases, with 14 bases between them. Looked up from germline, CDR1 is SNHLY and CDR2 is FYNNEI. The CDR3 is 14 amino acids. CDR3 region: CASSSTLEDTEAFF. The CDR3 coding sequence is TGTGCCAGCAGCTCGACCCTGGAGGACACTGAAGCTTTCTTT.

This chain joins TRBV23-1 and TRBJ2-7; D is possibly TRBD1 (6 bases). TRBV23-1 is an open reading frame, and its role is uncertain. V lost 0 bases to trimming and J lost 3 bases, with 27 bases between them. This CDR3 has 20 residues. The CDR3 DNA sequence: TGCGCCAGCAGTCAATCTAGGGAACAGGGTGAGAATAGGAGAGTCTACGAGCAGTACTTC. It specifies CASSQSREQGENRRVYEQYF.

Only a few counts were recorded for this clone. This chain links TRBV29-1 with TRBJ1-1, with 8 nucleotides matching TRBD1. Per the germline V gene, CDR1 is SQVTM and CDR2 is ANQGSEA. Losses at the gene ends were 6 bases for V and 0 bases for J; bases not matched to a gene: 3. CDR3 length: 13 residues. The CDR3 DNA reads as TGCAGCGTGGGACAGGCCATGAACACTGAAGCTTTCTTT. Protein: CSVGQAMNTEAFF.

The chain has TRBV7-2 and TRBJ1-5, with 7 bases that match TRBD1. The CDR3 spans 18 residues. The V gene's germline CDR1 is SGHTA and CDR2 FQGNSA. V lost 6 bases to trimming and J lost 2 bases; unmatched junction nucleotides: 16. This CDR3 reads CASSRRPNRQGGNQPQHF. CDR3 in DNA: TGTGCCAGCAGTCGGCGCCCAAACCGACAGGGTGGCAATCAGCCCCAGCATTTT.

In its sample, this clone was seen a few times. V is TRBV15 and J is TRBJ2-5; 7 nucleotides line up with TRBD1. In germline, CDR1 is LNHNV, CDR2 YYDKDF (reference sequence). V was clipped by 0 bases and J by 3 bases; unmatched bases: 1. CDR3 length: 14 residues. CDR3 protein: CATSRDQGEETQYF. The CDR3 DNA reads TGTGCCACCAGCAGAGATCAGGGGGAAGAGACCCAGTACTTC.

The chain joins TRBV5-1 to TRBJ2-5; a weak D match, TRBD1 (5 bases). The CDR3 has 13 residues. Per germline, CDR1 SGHRS and CDR2 YFSETQ. Trimming took 4 bases from V and 4 from J, leaving 11 bases between them. The CDR3 sequence: CASSPGSRETQYF. DNA for the CDR3: TGCGCCAGCAGCCCAGGGTCGAGAGAGACCCAGTACTTC.

The chain links TRBV7-9 to TRBJ2-5; 11 bases match TRBD2. CDR3 length equals 18 residues. Trimming removed 3 bases from V and 1 base from J; junction bases left unmatched: 10. Germline CDR1 and CDR2: SEHNR and FQNEAQ (reference sequence). CDR3 region: CASSFPRGTSGPQETQYF. The CDR3 DNA follows: TGTGCCAGCAGCTTTCCGAGAGGGACTAGCGGCCCCCAAGAGACCCAGTACTTC.

J is TRBJ2-1 and V is TRBV11-1; TRBD2 is a possible D gene (5 bases). Trimming removed 5 bases from V and 8 bases from J, with 13 bases in between. The germline gives CDR1 SGHAT, CDR2 FQDESV (reference sequence). The CDR3 has 13 amino acids. DNA of the CDR3: TGTGCCAGCAGCCCAAATCAGGAGGATGAGCAGTTCTTC. Translated, it gives CASSPNQEDEQFF.

This clone has more than one count but fewer than ten. The CDR3 DNA follows: TGTGCCAGCAGCCCCTCGCTCGGGAGGGGACAGAGCTCCTACAATGAGCAGTTCTTC. Protein product: CASSPSLGRGQSSYNEQFF. This chain links TRBV9 with TRBJ2-1, with a possible D match to TRBD2 (8 bases). Trimming took 4 bases from V and 0 from J, leaving 23 bases between them. The V gene's germline CDR1 is SGDLS and CDR2 YYNGEE. The CDR3 is 19 amino acids.

This clone was seen a handful of times. The genes are TRBV9 and TRBJ2-3; possibly TRBD2 for D (6 bases). Germline loops: CDR1 SGDLS, CDR2 YYNGEE. This CDR3 has 14 residues. Trimming left V 0 bases short and J 5 bases short, with 10 bases between. CDR3 loop: CASSVGGVGDTQYF. In nucleotides, the CDR3 is TGTGCCAGCAGCGTAGGGGGGGTCGGAGATACGCAGTATTTT. The full variable domain, with the rest looked up from reference TRBV9 and TRBJ2-3, is DSGVTQTPKHLITATGQRVTLRCSPRSGDLSVYWYQQSLDQGLQFLIQYYNGEERAKGNILERFSAQQFPDLHSELNLSSLELGDSALYFCASSVGGVGDTQYFGPGTRLTVL.

The J gene is TRBJ2-3, the V gene TRBV27; a possible D gene is TRBD1 (6 bases). CDR3 length: 16 amino acids. The V gene lost 5 bases and the J gene lost 1 base, with 16 bases spanning the gap. Germline CDR1 MNHEY, CDR2 SMNVEV (reference sequence). Here the CDR3 reads CASSAFRGEGTDTQYF. CDR3 DNA: TGTGCCAGCAGTGCGTTCAGGGGAGAGGGCACAGATACGCAGTATTTT.

This clone was counted between two and nine times. The chain has TRBV15 and TRBJ1-4; D remains unclear. This CDR3 is built from 14 residues. V was shortened by 3 bases and J by 3 bases, with 8 bases between the two germline ends. Looked up from germline, CDR1 is LNHNV and CDR2 is YYDKDF (reference sequence). The CDR3 coding sequence is TGTGCCACCAGCAGGACAAAAGCTAATGAAAAACTGTTTTTT. It translates to CATSRTKANEKLFF.

This chain links TRBV5-4 with TRBJ2-5; 9 bases fit TRBD2. Germline V gene sequence: CDR1 SGHNT, CDR2 YYREEE (reference sequence). The V gene end was trimmed by 1 base and the J gene end by 2 bases; junction bases not matched to a gene: 3. The CDR3 is 15 amino acids. CDR3 region: CASSLPSGIQETQYF. DNA of the CDR3: TGTGCCAGCAGCTTGCCTAGCGGGATACAAGAGACCCAGTACTTC.

V is TRBV4-3 and J is TRBJ1-5; 7 positions match TRBD1. CDR3 length: 14 residues. V trimming: 3 bases; J trimming: 4 bases; junction bases outside the gene matches: 3. Germline loops: CDR1 LGHNA, CDR2 YSLEER. The CDR3 region has the DNA TGCGCCAGCAGCCAGGCAGGGGGTAATCAGCCCCAGCATTTT. It specifies CASSQAGGNQPQHF.

V is TRBV18 and J is TRBJ1-3; tentative D call: TRBD1 (6 bases). The CDR3 has 16 residues. V was pared by 3 bases and J by 0 bases, with 12 bases between. CDR1 and CDR2 from the germline V gene are KGHSH and LQKENI. The CDR3 region has the DNA TGTGCCAGCTCACCCCGACAGGCCCTCTCTGGAAACACCATATATTTT. Amino acid sequence: CASSPRQALSGNTIYF.

This clone came up a few times. V is TRBV11-2 and J is TRBJ2-2; D gene unclear. The V gene's germline CDR1 is SGHAT and CDR2 FQNNGV. The V end was cut by 7 bases, the J end by 5 bases, with 5 bases between. There are 11 residues in the CDR3. CDR3 in DNA: TGTGCCAGCATTGAGACCGGGGAGCTGTTTTTT. This translates into CASIETGELFF.

For this clone: Other DNA sequences in the sample encode the same CDR3. The chain is built from TRBV18 and TRBJ1-5, with 7 positions matching TRBD1. The germline V gene has CDR1 KGHSH and CDR2 LQKENI. This CDR3 spans 13 amino acids. Germline trimming cut 3 bases from V and 4 bases from J; bases unmatched to any gene: 0. The CDR3 nucleotides are TGTGCCAGCTCACCGACAGGGAATCAGCCCCAGCATTTT. Translation: CASSPTGNQPQHF. Based on the CDR3 plus reference TRBV18 and TRBJ1-5, the full variable domain is NAGVMQNPRHLVRRRGQEARLRCSPMKGHSHVYWYRQLPEEGLKFMVYLQKENIIDESGMPKERFSAEFPKEGPSILRIQQVVRGDSAAYFCASSPTGNQPQHFGDGTRLSIL.

In its sample, this clone was seen a few times. The chain couples TRBV19 to TRBJ2-7, with a weak D call TRBD1 (5 bases). With 5 bases removed from V and 0 bases from J, the gap between germline ends came to 14 bases. The germline V gene has CDR1 LNHDA and CDR2 SQIVND (reference sequence). The CDR3 is made up of 15 amino acids. CDR3 nucleotides: TGTGCCAGTAGTTCTCTGCAGGGCAGCTCCTACGAGCAGTACTTC. Translating it yields CASSSLQGSSYEQYF.

This clone has more than one count but fewer than ten. The genes are TRBV5-1 and TRBJ1-1, with D uncertain. Germline loops: CDR1 SGHRS, CDR2 YFSETQ. V dropped 4 bases and J dropped 4 bases, with 11 bases sitting between them. CDR3 length: 13 residues. CDR3 protein: CASSPTGSTEAFF. The CDR3 DNA reads as TGCGCCAGCAGCCCAACCGGGAGCACTGAAGCTTTCTTT.

The CDR3 loop reads CASSLSSAGNTIYF. The CDR3 DNA is TGCGCCAGCAGCTTGTCGTCGGCTGGAAACACCATATATTTT. V gene TRBV5-1 combines with J gene TRBJ1-3; D is uncertain. CDR3 length: 14 residues. Germline V gives CDR1 SGHRS, CDR2 YFSETQ. V was pared by 1 base and J by 2 bases, with 7 bases between.

The chain links TRBV7-9 to TRBJ2-3; 7 nucleotides line up with TRBD2. In germline, CDR1 is SEHNR, CDR2 FQNEAQ (reference sequence). The CDR3 has 15 residues. V shed 5 bases and J 3 bases; nucleotides not matched to a gene: 8. CDR3 in amino acids: CASSTNRDYTDTQYF. In DNA form, the CDR3 reads TGTGCCAGCAGCACAAACCGGGACTATACAGATACGCAGTATTTT.

This rearrangement joins TRBV18 to TRBJ1-4; TRBD1 matches 8 bases. After removal of 4 bases from V and 0 bases from J, the junction contained 4 bases not matched to a gene. The CDR3 extends over 16 amino acids. CDR1 and CDR2 from the germline V gene are KGHSH and LQKENI. CDR3 protein: CASSRGQEATNEKLFF. The DNA of the CDR3 is TGTGCCAGCTCACGGGGACAGGAAGCAACTAATGAAAAACTGTTTTTT.

This clone was counted a few times. The chain has TRBV5-1 and TRBJ2-2; the match to TRBD2 covers 14 bases. CDR3 length: 19 residues. Losses at the gene ends were 3 bases for V and 4 bases for J; bases not matched to a gene: 11. Germline V gives CDR1 SGHRS, CDR2 YFSETQ. The CDR3 loop is CASSWLPTSGRVSTGELFF. In DNA, the CDR3 is TGCGCCAGCAGCTGGCTCCCGACTAGCGGGAGGGTCAGCACCGGGGAGCTGTTTTTT.

The chain carries TRBV19 and TRBJ1-5; D is uncertain. The CDR3 is made up of 15 amino acids. The V and J ends lost 8 bases and 4 bases respectively, with 18 bases between them. The germline V gene encodes CDR1 LNHDA and CDR2 SQIVND (reference sequence). CDR3 in amino acids: CASLPSGKLNQPQHF. The CDR3 DNA is TGTGCCAGTCTTCCTTCCGGGAAGCTAAATCAGCCCCAGCATTTT.

This clone was counted between two and nine times. The chain uses TRBV12-5 and TRBJ1-1; the match to TRBD1 covers 7 bases. Trimming took 7 bases from V and 1 from J; bases not matched to a gene: 3. This CDR3 has 13 residues. CDR1 and CDR2 from the germline V gene are LGHNT and FRNRAP. The CDR3 reads CASVQGGNTEAFF. The CDR3, as DNA: TGTGCTAGTGTTCAGGGGGGGAACACTGAAGCTTTCTTT.

The chain has TRBV19 and TRBJ1-1; D unclear. V shed 5 bases and J shed 1 base, with 8 bases lying between them. Germline V gene lookup returns CDR1 LNHDA and CDR2 SQIVND (reference sequence). This CDR3 is built from 13 residues. CDR3 in amino acids: CASSAHWNTEAFF. The CDR3 DNA follows: TGTGCCAGTAGTGCCCACTGGAACACTGAAGCTTTCTTT.

The genes are TRBV7-9 and TRBJ1-3, with 11 bases matching TRBD1. The length of the CDR3 is 15 residues. Germline CDR1 reads SEHNR; CDR2 reads FQNEAQ (reference sequence). The V gene end was trimmed by 6 bases and the J gene end by 2 bases; junction bases not matched to a gene: 3. Here the CDR3 DNA reads TGTGCCAGCAGGCCGGGACAGGGGGCTGGAAACACCATATATTTT. It codes for CASRPGQGAGNTIYF.

The chain recombines TRBV5-1 with TRBJ1-1; D is unclear. The germline V and J ends were trimmed by 1 base and 0 bases, with 10 bases remaining between them. The germline V gene has CDR1 SGHRS and CDR2 YFSETQ. The CDR3 extends over 15 amino acids. The CDR3 spells CASSLTVSMNTEAFF. The CDR3 DNA is TGCGCCAGCAGCTTGACAGTCTCTATGAACACTGAAGCTTTCTTT.